The 20 T cell receptor beta chains presented below share a single source sample, sequenced in a study of shared T cell receptors in the human thymus. Profiling relied on immunoSEQ multiplex PCR, and the TCRdb table lists in-frame clones only, not all of them. In the table there are 700,000 or so clones, approximately 83% of which are singletons. Another study also made use of these data, one on human thymus T cells.

The specimen sequenced was thymocytes. Every receptor here comes from a girl younger than two with a congenital heart defect.

The V and J genes are TRBV5-8 and TRBJ2-5, with D possibly TRBD2 on 5 matching bases. V was pared by 0 bases and J by 5 bases, with 17 bases between. Germline V gene data show CDR1 as SGHTS and CDR2 as YDEGEE. The CDR3 runs 16 residues. CDR3 DNA sequence: TGTGCCAGCAGCTTGGGGCTGACCCCGAGGGTGGAGACCCAGTACTTC. Translating it yields CASSLGLTPRVETQYF.

V gene TRBV5-8 combines with J gene TRBJ1-5; D is possibly TRBD1 (5 bases). Per germline, CDR1 SGHTS and CDR2 YDEGEE. V was clipped by 0 bases and J by 4 bases, with 26 bases between them. The CDR3 totals 20 residues. CDR3 sequence reads: CASSLGPVWPGPRKNQPQHF. The CDR3 DNA follows: TGTGCCAGCAGCTTGGGCCCCGTTTGGCCAGGGCCCCGAAAGAATCAGCCCCAGCATTTT.

The genes are TRBV7-8 and TRBJ2-7, with TRBD2 identical over 13 bases. The CDR3 sequence is 17 residues long. Germline CDR1 and CDR2: SGHVS and FQNEAQ. After removal of 3 bases from V and 0 bases from J, the junction contained 5 bases not matched to a gene. CDR3 coding DNA: TGTGCCAGCAGCTTCCGGACTAGCGGGGGACACTCCTACGAGCAGTACTTC. This encodes CASSFRTSGGHSYEQYF.

V is TRBV10-3 and J is TRBJ2-2; no clear D gene. Trimming took off 3 bases at V and 1 base at J, with 3 bases between the two ends. Germline V CDR1 and CDR2: ENHRY, SYGVKD. CDR3 size: 13 residues. The CDR3 loop reads CAISDGNTGELFF. CDR3 sequence (DNA): TGTGCCATCAGTGACGGGAACACCGGGGAGCTGTTTTTT.

The chain combines TRBV6-1 with TRBJ1-2, with 8 bases identical to TRBD1. With V trimmed by 6 bases and J by 5 bases, 11 bases remained unmatched. In germline, CDR1 is MNHNS, CDR2 SASEGT. CDR3 length equals 15 residues. For the CDR3, the DNA is TGTGCCAGCAGATACCGGACAGGGTTGAGGTATGGCTACACCTTC. This codes for CASRYRTGLRYGYTF.

The V call is TRBV10-3, the J call TRBJ2-3; TRBD1 matches at 9 bases. The CDR3 is 15 amino acids. V lost 8 bases to trimming and J lost 2 bases; unmatched junction nucleotides: 8. Germline CDR1 ENHRY, CDR2 SYGVKD. CDR3 region: CAIGPGTGNTDTQYF. CDR3 DNA: TGTGCCATCGGCCCCGGGACAGGGAACACAGATACGCAGTATTTT.

The rearrangement uses TRBV5-4 and TRBJ1-2; tentatively, D is TRBD1 (5 bases). V was clipped by 4 bases and J by 4 bases, with 17 bases between them. Germline CDR1 reads SGHNT; CDR2 reads YYREEE (reference sequence). The CDR3 length is 15 residues. The DNA of the CDR3 is TGTGCCAGCAGCCGTGGGACTCGACAGATCTATGGCTACACCTTC. The encoded protein is CASSRGTRQIYGYTF.

The rearrangement joins TRBV19 to TRBJ2-6; D not resolved. Germline V CDR1 and CDR2: LNHDA, SQIVND (reference sequence). The CDR3 runs 14 residues. V gave up 3 bases and J gave up 4 bases, with 7 bases separating them. In DNA, the CDR3 is TGTGCCAGTAGTATCGGTTGGGGGGCCAACGTCCTGACTTTC. This codes for CASSIGWGANVLTF.

This chain links TRBV5-6 with TRBJ1-4; a weak D match, TRBD1 (6 bases). Germline V gives CDR1 SGHDT, CDR2 YYEEEE. CDR3 size: 18 residues. Trimming left V 4 bases short and J 0 bases short, with 19 bases between. This chain's CDR3 is CASSPGGGNFATNEKLFF. In nucleotides, the CDR3 is TGTGCCAGCAGCCCGGGGGGCGGCAACTTTGCAACTAATGAAAAACTGTTTTTT.

CDR3 in DNA: TGTGCCAGCAGTTTACGAGAACAGCCCCAGCATTTT. It encodes CASSLREQPQHF. The chain employs TRBV28 and TRBJ1-5; D gene uncertain. Germline-derived CDR1 and CDR2 are MDHEN and SYDVKM. The CDR3 covers 12 residues. V was shortened by 2 bases and J by 7 bases, with 6 bases between the two germline ends.

A single count supports this clone. The rearrangement links TRBV4-2 to TRBJ1-5, with D possibly being TRBD1 (5 bases). The CDR3 contains 16 residues. The V and J ends lost 1 base and 0 bases respectively, with 10 bases between them. CDR1 and CDR2 from the germline V gene are LGHNA and YNFKEQ. The DNA of the CDR3 is TGTGCCAGCAGCCAAGTCGGGGGTTATAGCAATCAGCCCCAGCATTTT. This encodes CASSQVGGYSNQPQHF.

The count of this clone is one. The V gene is TRBV7-2, the J gene TRBJ1-2; the D is unclear. This CDR3 has 13 residues. Trimming removed 2 bases from V and 2 bases from J, with 6 bases in between. The germline CDR1 and CDR2 sequences are SGHTA and FQGNSA. CDR3 loop: CASSLYMNYGYTF. In nucleotides, the CDR3 is TGTGCCAGCAGCTTATACATGAACTATGGCTACACCTTC. The full variable domain, completed using reference TRBV7-2 and TRBJ1-2, is GAGVSQSPSNKVTEKGKDVELRCDPISGHTALYWYRQSLGQGLEFLIYFQGNSAPDKSGLPSDRFSAERTGGSVSTLTIQRTQQEDSAVYLCASSLYMNYGYTFGSGTRLTVV.

The chain uses TRBV27 and TRBJ1-1; 7 nucleotides line up with TRBD1. The V and J ends lost 3 bases and 8 bases, in that order; junction bases with no gene match: 18. Germline V gene sequence: CDR1 MNHEY, CDR2 SMNVEV (reference sequence). There are 17 residues in the CDR3. CDR3 loop: CASSLRQGLRGPSEAFF. As DNA, the CDR3 is TGTGCCAGCAGTTTGCGACAGGGATTAAGGGGGCCTTCGGAAGCTTTCTTT.

This chain joins TRBV6-1 and TRBJ1-2; 9 bases line up with TRBD1. This CDR3 is built from 16 residues. Germline loops: CDR1 MNHNS, CDR2 SASEGT. The J segment lost 3 bases and the V segment lost 2 bases, leaving 7 bases of the junction unmatched. CDR3 DNA sequence: TGTGCCAGCAGTGAAATTCGGGACAGGGAGTACTATGGCTACACCTTC. Translating gives CASSEIRDREYYGYTF.

This chain links TRBV12-5 with TRBJ2-3, with TRBD2 matching over 14 bases. This CDR3 spans 18 amino acids. Germline lookup yields CDR1 LGHNT and CDR2 FRNRAP. V shed 1 base, J shed 1 base, and the junction held 4 bases outside the gene matches. The CDR3 DNA reads as TGTGCTAGTGGTTTGGGACTAGCGGGGGGGCCGGGCACAGATACGCAGTATTTT. Residues: CASGLGLAGGPGTDTQYF.

The chain carries TRBV11-2 and TRBJ1-6; 9 nucleotides match TRBD1. The CDR3 is 15 amino acids. Germline V gene sequence: CDR1 SGHAT, CDR2 FQNNGV. V was clipped by 4 bases and J by 9 bases; unmatched bases: 7. The CDR3 sequence: CASSSVQGACSPLHF. As DNA, the CDR3 is TGTGCCAGCAGCTCAGTACAGGGGGCTTGTTCACCCCTCCACTTT. The variable domain in full, completed from reference TRBV11-2 and TRBJ1-6, reads EAGVAQSPRYKIIEKRQSVAFWCNPISGHATLYWYQQILGQGPKLLIQFQNNGVVDDSQLPKDRFSAERLKGVDSTLKIQPAKLEDSAVYLCASSSVQGACSPLHFGNGTRLTVT.

The chain is built from TRBV7-2 and TRBJ1-2, with D possibly TRBD1 on 6 matching bases. Deletions cut 1 base from V and 5 bases from J, with 14 bases between. CDR3 length: 15 amino acids. Germline V gene sequence: CDR1 SGHTA, CDR2 FQGNSA. The CDR3 spells CASSLVHGTRYGYTF. The CDR3 DNA is TGTGCCAGCAGCTTAGTCCACGGGACAAGATATGGCTACACCTTC.

V is TRBV29-1 and J is TRBJ1-2; D is perhaps TRBD1 (6 bases). This CDR3 contains 15 residues. V shed 6 bases and J shed 5 bases, with 22 bases lying between them. CDR1 is SQVTM, CDR2 ANQGSEA, per germline. The CDR3 bases are TGCAGCGTCCTCCCACTCTCAGGGGTTCCTTATGGCTACACCTTC. It encodes CSVLPLSGVPYGYTF.

This chain uses TRBV14 with TRBJ1-1; no definite D call. The germline V gene encodes CDR1 SGHDN and CDR2 FVKESK. The CDR3 is 13 residues long. V was clipped by 4 bases and J by 4 bases, with 10 bases between them. The CDR3 DNA follows: TGTGCCAGCAGCCGCGTCGAGGTCACTGAAGCTTTCTTT. This sequence encodes CASSRVEVTEAFF.

The rearrangement links TRBV9 to TRBJ2-2; perhaps TRBD2 as D (6 bases). The V gene's germline CDR1 is SGDLS and CDR2 YYNGEE. V was trimmed by 0 bases and J by 1 base, leaving 10 bases between them. The CDR3 has 16 residues. The CDR3 spells CASSVEDYRNTGELFF. The CDR3, as DNA: TGTGCCAGCAGCGTAGAGGACTATCGGAACACCGGGGAGCTGTTTTTT.